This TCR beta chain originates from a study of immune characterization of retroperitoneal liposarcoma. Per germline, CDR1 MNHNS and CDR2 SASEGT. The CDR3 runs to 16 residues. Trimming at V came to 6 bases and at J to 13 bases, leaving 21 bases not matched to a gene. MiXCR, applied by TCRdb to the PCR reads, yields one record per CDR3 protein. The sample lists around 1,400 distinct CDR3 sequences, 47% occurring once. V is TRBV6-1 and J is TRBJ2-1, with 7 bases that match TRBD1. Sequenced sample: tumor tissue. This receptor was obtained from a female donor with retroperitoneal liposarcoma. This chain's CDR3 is CASRQGVTQQTETQFF. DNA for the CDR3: TGTGCCAGCAGGCAGGGGGTGACCCAGCAGACGGAGACCCAGTTCTTC.